A selection of T cell receptor beta chains follows, all from one sample in a study of shared clonotypes between healthy human individuals. Sequenced by immunoSEQ multiplex PCR; TCRdb stores in-frame clones only, minus some. The table shows about a million clones, with less than 85% occurring only once. Sequencing was performed on memory CD4+ T cells sorted from blood. These receptors were collected from a man aged 18 to 30 in good health. CDR3s include the opening cysteine and the closing phenylalanine or tryptophan. Each record gives: D gene, J gene, clone size, V gene, CDR3 protein, CDR3 DNA. A D gene is named only where the DNA matches it firmly. Clone size is stated in some rows and not others, as once, few, many or a class when expanded.

>TRBD1|TRBJ2-3|-|TRBV5-6
CASSSTITGGRTDTQYF
TGTGCCAGCAGCTCCACGATCACAGGGGGCCGCACAGATACGCAGTATTTT
>TRBD1|TRBJ1-6|-|TRBV5-1
CASSLEGTVYNSPLHF
TGCGCCAGCAGCTTGGAGGGGACAGTTTATAATTCACCCCTCCACTTT
>TRBD1|TRBJ1-1|once|TRBV10-3
CAINPSEDRETEAFF
TGTGCCATCAACCCATCCGAAGACAGGGAAACTGAAGCTTTCTTT
>-|TRBJ2-5|-|TRBV6-5
CASSLRGGTQYF
TGTGCCAGCAGCCTCAGGGGGGGGACCCAGTACTTC
>-|TRBJ2-2|-|TRBV7-8
CASSLGVDSANTGELFF
TGTGCCAGCAGCTTAGGAGTCGACTCAGCGAACACCGGGGAGCTGTTTTTT
>-|TRBJ1-1|many|TRBV14
CASSQDWGLAFF
TGTGCCAGCAGCCAAGATTGGGGTCTGGCTTTCTTT
>-|TRBJ2-7|-|TRBV2
CASSVTGSTQYF
TGTGCCAGCAGCGTCACAGGGTCAACGCAGTACTTC
>-|TRBJ1-5|-|TRBV28
CASSPPIYSGGGSHQPQHF
TGTGCCAGCAGTCCACCTATATACTCAGGTGGGGGGTCACATCAGCCCCAGCATTTT
>-|TRBJ2-7|-|TRBV7-2
CASSSPGSHYEQYF
TGTGCCAGCAGCTCGCCCGGGAGTCACTACGAGCAGTACTTC
>TRBD1|TRBJ2-7|once|TRBV5-1
CASSPGGTGIAYEQYF
TGCGCCAGCAGCCCTGGAGGGACAGGGATCGCCTACGAGCAGTACTTC
>TRBD2|TRBJ2-2|few|TRBV2
CASNLLAGKTGELFF
TGTGCCAGCAATCTACTAGCGGGAAAAACCGGGGAGCTGTTTTTT
>TRBD1|TRBJ1-3|-|TRBV5-8
CASRRRRGLIGNTIYF
TGTGCCAGCAGACGCCGAAGGGGGCTGATTGGAAACACCATATATTTT
>-|TRBJ2-2|-|TRBV2
CASRTGANTGELFF
TGTGCCAGCAGGACTGGAGCGAACACCGGGGAGCTGTTTTTT
>TRBD1|TRBJ2-7|-|TRBV11-2
CASSLRGGRGVGEQYF
TGTGCCAGCAGCCTAAGAGGGGGCAGGGGTGTTGGAGAGCAGTACTTC
>TRBD1|TRBJ1-4|-|TRBV5-1
CASSRDRGPNEKLFF
TGCGCCAGCAGCCGGGACAGGGGACCTAATGAAAAACTGTTTTTT
>-|TRBJ2-4|-|TRBV28
CAISRGSRNIQYF
TGTGCCATCTCCCGGGGCTCACGGAACATTCAGTACTTC
>-|TRBJ2-1|-|TRBV10-3
CAISESLGLASNEQFF
TGTGCCATCAGTGAGTCGTTAGGGCTAGCATCCAATGAGCAGTTCTTC
>TRBD2|TRBJ2-7|-|TRBV5-1
CASSLLAVSYEQYF
TGCGCCAGCAGCTTACTAGCGGTGTCCTACGAGCAGTACTTC
>-|TRBJ2-5|-|TRBV10-3
CAISDNRGETQYF
TGTGCCATCAGTGATAACAGAGGGGAGACCCAGTACTTC
>-|TRBJ1-2|-|TRBV2
CASSSGSKNYGYTF
TGTGCCAGCAGTTCCGGGTCCAAAAACTATGGCTACACCTTC
>-|TRBJ1-1|-|TRBV29-1
CSVEEGGRTEAFF
TGCAGCGTTGAAGAGGGGGGGAGGACTGAAGCTTTCTTT
>-|TRBJ1-1|-|TRBV6-5
CASSYSNAVNTEAFF
TGTGCCAGCAGTTACTCGAACGCGGTTAACACTGAAGCTTTCTTT
>-|TRBJ2-7|-|TRBV11-2
CASSLSAGIRAEQYF
TGTGCCAGCAGCTTATCGGCAGGAATTAGGGCCGAGCAGTACTTC
>TRBD1|TRBJ2-3|-|TRBV11-3
CASSSTGTATQYF
TGTGCCAGCAGCTCGACAGGGACCGCGACGCAGTATTTT
>-|TRBJ1-5|-|TRBV19
CASRPANQPQHF
TGTGCCAGTAGGCCAGCAAATCAGCCCCAGCATTTT
>TRBD1|TRBJ1-6|few|TRBV6-5
CASSYGTGVFSPLHF
TGTGCCAGCAGTTATGGTACAGGGGTTTTCTCACCCCTCCACTTT
>TRBD2|TRBJ2-6|-|TRBV14
CASSQWRGTGANVLTF
TGTGCCAGCAGCCAATGGCGGGGGACCGGGGCCAACGTCCTGACTTTC
>-|TRBJ1-5|-|TRBV9
CASSVGPGNQPQHF
TGTGCCAGCAGCGTCGGGCCAGGTAATCAGCCCCAGCATTTT
>TRBD2|TRBJ2-5|few|TRBV7-6
CASSLGLAGGQETQYF
TGTGCCAGCAGCCTTGGACTAGCGGGGGGCCAAGAGACCCAGTACTTC
>-|TRBJ2-1|-|TRBV18
CASSPQTTSQYEQFF
TGTGCCAGCTCACCACAAACCACTAGTCAGTATGAGCAGTTCTTC
>-|TRBJ2-5|-|TRBV25-1
CASSPGVGETQYF
TGTGCCAGCAGTCCCGGGGTGGGGGAGACCCAGTACTTC
>-|TRBJ1-2|once|TRBV10-3
CAISLEGYGYTF
TGTGCCATCTCCCTGGAGGGCTATGGCTACACCTTC
>TRBD2|TRBJ2-7|-|TRBV5-1
CASSSTGGNYEQYF
TGCGCCAGCAGCTCGACGGGAGGAAACTACGAGCAGTACTTC
>TRBD2|TRBJ2-1|-|TRBV6-5
CASRGLFSYNEQFF
TGTGCCAGCAGGGGACTATTCTCCTACAATGAGCAGTTCTTC
>-|TRBJ2-5|-|TRBV27
CASSLRGETQYF
TGTGCCAGCAGTTTGCGGGGAGAGACCCAGTACTTC
>-|TRBJ2-3|-|TRBV5-4
CASSLATSDTQYF
TGTGCCAGCAGCTTGGCTACCTCGGATACGCAGTATTTT
>-|TRBJ2-3|-|TRBV7-3
CASSGGPSTDTQYF
TGTGCCAGCAGCGGCGGACCGAGCACAGATACGCAGTATTTT
>TRBD1|TRBJ2-2|-|TRBV19
CASSIWDRGQGELFF
TGTGCCAGTAGTATATGGGACAGGGGGCAAGGGGAGCTGTTTTTT
>-|TRBJ1-2|-|TRBV9
CASSVAPTTNYGYTF
TGTGCCAGCAGCGTGGCACCCACTACTAACTATGGCTACACCTTC
>TRBD1|TRBJ1-2|-|TRBV30
CARSVGTGRSYTF
TGTGCACGGAGTGTCGGGACAGGGAGAAGCTACACCTTC
>TRBD2|TRBJ2-7|once|TRBV15
CATSRDRTSGRLGEQYF
TGTGCCACCAGCAGAGACCGGACTAGCGGGAGGTTGGGCGAGCAGTACTTC
>-|TRBJ2-1|-|TRBV7-2
CASSLERGGGNEQFF
TGTGCCAGCAGCTTAGAACGCGGAGGGGGTAATGAGCAGTTCTTC
>-|TRBJ2-1|once|TRBV5-1
CASSPREGGVQEQFF
TGCGCCAGCAGCCCCAGAGAGGGTGGGGTACAAGAGCAGTTCTTC
>-|TRBJ1-6|-|TRBV5-1
CASSSSGGGNSPLHF
TGCGCCAGCAGCTCCTCGGGGGGAGGGAATTCACCCCTCCACTTT
>TRBD1|TRBJ1-2|-|TRBV7-3
CASSPGTGTYGYTF
TGTGCCAGCAGTCCCGGGACAGGGACGTATGGCTACACCTTC
>-|TRBJ1-3|once|TRBV2
CASMGTSGNTIYF
TGTGCCAGCATGGGAACTTCTGGAAACACCATATATTTT
>TRBD2|TRBJ2-5|-|TRBV29-1
CSVVVAGGGETQYF
TGCAGCGTTGTTGTAGCGGGAGGCGGTGAGACCCAGTACTTC
>-|TRBJ2-7|-|TRBV28
CATGGADSYEQYF
TGTGCCACCGGAGGGGCAGACTCCTACGAGCAGTACTTC
>-|TRBJ1-5|few|TRBV30
CAWNPGWEQPQHF
TGTGCCTGGAATCCGGGCTGGGAGCAACCCCAGCATTTT
>TRBD2|TRBJ2-3|once|TRBV7-3
CASSRTSGNTDTQYF
TGTGCCAGCAGCCGGACTAGCGGTAACACAGATACGCAGTATTTT
>TRBD1|TRBJ2-3|once|TRBV5-6
CASSLIQGAFTDTQYF
TGTGCCAGCAGCTTAATACAGGGGGCATTCACAGATACGCAGTATTTT
>-|TRBJ2-5|-|TRBV30
CAWSGGLETQYF
TGTGCCTGGAGTGGTGGGTTGGAGACCCAGTACTTC
>TRBD1|TRBJ1-1|once|TRBV9
CASSGTGESTEAFF
TGTGCCAGCAGCGGGACAGGGGAGAGCACTGAAGCTTTCTTT
>-|TRBJ2-7|-|TRBV4-3
CASSQGGGGTYEQYF
TGCGCCAGCAGCCAAGGAGGGGGAGGGACCTACGAGCAGTACTTC
>-|TRBJ1-6|many|TRBV6-6
CASSYSMGEPLHF
TGTGCCAGCAGTTACTCGATGGGGGAGCCCCTCCACTTT
>TRBD1|TRBJ2-7|-|TRBV6-5
CASRKSGTGSHEQYF
TGTGCCAGCAGAAAATCCGGGACAGGTTCCCACGAGCAGTACTTC
>-|TRBJ2-5|-|TRBV7-9
CASSALQGRQETQYF
TGTGCCAGCAGCGCCCTCCAGGGCCGGCAAGAGACCCAGTACTTC
>-|TRBJ2-3|-|TRBV6-5
CASRSTTDTQYF
TGTGCCAGCAGGTCCACGACAGATACGCAGTATTTT
>TRBD1|TRBJ2-3|once|TRBV2
CASSERFSTGNFLTDTQYF
TGTGCCAGCAGTGAAAGGTTCTCGACAGGGAACTTCCTCACAGATACGCAGTATTTT